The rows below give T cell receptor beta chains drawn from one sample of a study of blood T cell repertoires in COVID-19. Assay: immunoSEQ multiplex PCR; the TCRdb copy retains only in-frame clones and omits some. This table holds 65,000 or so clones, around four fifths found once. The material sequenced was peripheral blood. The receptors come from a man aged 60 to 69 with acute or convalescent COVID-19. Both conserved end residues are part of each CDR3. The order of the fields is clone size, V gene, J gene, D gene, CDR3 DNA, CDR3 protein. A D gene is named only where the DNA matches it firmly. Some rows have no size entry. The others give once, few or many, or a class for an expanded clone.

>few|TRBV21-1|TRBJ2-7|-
TGTGCCAGCAGCAAAGTAGTACAGGTGGGGACAGGGCGCGAGCAGTACTTC
CASSKVVQVGTGREQYF
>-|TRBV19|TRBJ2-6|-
TGTGCCAGTAGTCAGGCGCAGCTAGGGGCCAACGTCCTGACTTTC
CASSQAQLGANVLTF
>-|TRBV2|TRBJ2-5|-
TGTGCCACCGACAGAGCCCCCCAAGAGACCCAGTACTTC
CATDRAPQETQYF
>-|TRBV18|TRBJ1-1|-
TGTGCCAGCTCACCTGGGCAGGCAAGGAACACTGAAGCTTTCTTT
CASSPGQARNTEAFF
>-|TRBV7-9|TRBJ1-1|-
TGTGCCAGCAGCTTCATACAGGGTGGAGGAACTGAAGCTTTCTTT
CASSFIQGGGTEAFF
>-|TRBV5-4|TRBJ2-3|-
TGTGCCAGCGCTTTGCAGGGGGGTTACACAGATACGCAGTATTTT
CASALQGGYTDTQYF
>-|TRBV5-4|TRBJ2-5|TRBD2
TGTGCCAGCAGCTTTTCGTATGGAATAGCGGGGGGTGAGACCCAGTACTTC
CASSFSYGIAGGETQYF
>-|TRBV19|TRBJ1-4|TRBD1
TGTGCCAGTAGTATTACGGCAGGGGGGTATGAAAAACTGTTTTTT
CASSITAGGYEKLFF
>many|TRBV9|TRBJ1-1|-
TGTGCCAGCAGCGTAGGTCACATGAACACTGAAGCTTTCTTT
CASSVGHMNTEAFF
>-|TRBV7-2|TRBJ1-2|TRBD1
TGTGCCAGCAGCCCCGCCGGGACAGGGCGAGGCTACACCTTC
CASSPAGTGRGYTF
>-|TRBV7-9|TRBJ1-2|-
TGTGCCAGCAGCTTGACAGGTAGAAGCTACACCTTC
CASSLTGRSYTF
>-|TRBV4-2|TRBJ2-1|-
TGTGCCAGCAGCCAAGAGGCTAGATACAATGAGCAGTTCTTC
CASSQEARYNEQFF
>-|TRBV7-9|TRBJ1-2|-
TGTGCCAGCAGCTCCACAGACCTCGGAGGCTACACCTTC
CASSSTDLGGYTF
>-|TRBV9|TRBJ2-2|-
TGTGCCAGCAGCGTAGTGGGGGGGCAAGCTGTCGGGGAGCTGTTTTTT
CASSVVGGQAVGELFF
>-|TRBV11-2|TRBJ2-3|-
TGTGCCAGCAGCTCACCGAGGGGGGGAGATACGCAGTATTTT
CASSSPRGGDTQYF
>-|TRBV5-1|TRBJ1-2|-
TGCGCCAGCAGCTTAGGGGGGGAAGACTACACCTTC
CASSLGGEDYTF
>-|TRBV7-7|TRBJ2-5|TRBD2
TGTGCCAGCAGCTCGCTGGCGGGGGATTTCCAGTACTTC
CASSSLAGDFQYF
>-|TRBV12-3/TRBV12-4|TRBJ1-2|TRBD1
TGTGCCAGCAGAACCGGGACAGCCTATGGCTACACCTTC
CASRTGTAYGYTF
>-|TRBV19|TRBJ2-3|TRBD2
TGTGCCAGTAGTACCCGACTAGCGGGGGGCAGCACAGATACGCAGTATTTT
CASSTRLAGGSTDTQYF
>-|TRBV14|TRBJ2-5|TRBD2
TGTGCCAGCAGCCGACGACTAGCGGGGGTAGAGACCCAGTACTTC
CASSRRLAGVETQYF
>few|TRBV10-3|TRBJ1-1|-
TGTGCCATCAGTGGACATCAGAACACTGAAGCTTTCTTT
CAISGHQNTEAFF
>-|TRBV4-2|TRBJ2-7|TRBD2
TGTGCCAGCAGCCAAGCCCTATCTAGCGGGGCCTACGAGCAGTACTTC
CASSQALSSGAYEQYF
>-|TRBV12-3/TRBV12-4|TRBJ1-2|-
TGTGCCAGCAGTTTAAACCTCGAGTATGGCTACACCTTC
CASSLNLEYGYTF
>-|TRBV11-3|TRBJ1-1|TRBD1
TGTGCCAGCAGCTCCCGGAGGGACAGTGAAGCTTTCTTT
CASSSRRDSEAFF
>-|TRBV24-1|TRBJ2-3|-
TGTGCCACTACGGCTGGGCCCCAACAAGATACGCAGTATTTT
CATTAGPQQDTQYF
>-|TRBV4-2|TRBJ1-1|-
TGTGCCAGCAGCCGGGTTCAGGGAGGGGACACTGAAGCTTTCTTT
CASSRVQGGDTEAFF
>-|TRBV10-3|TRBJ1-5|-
TGTGCCATCAGTGAACGAGTAGGCAATCAGCCCCAGCATTTT
CAISERVGNQPQHF
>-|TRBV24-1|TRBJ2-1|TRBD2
TGTGCCACCAGTGACCCGGCTAGCGGGGGGTCGAACAATGAGCAGTTCTTC
CATSDPASGGSNNEQFF
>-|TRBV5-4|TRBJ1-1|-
TGTGCCAGCAGCCAGGAGGGGAGGGGGGACACTGAAGCTTTCTTT
CASSQEGRGDTEAFF
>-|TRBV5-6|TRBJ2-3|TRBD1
TGTGCCAGCAGCGGTAAGGGGGCCCTAGGGCAGTATTTT
CASSGKGALGQYF
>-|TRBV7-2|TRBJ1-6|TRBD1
TGTGCCAGCAGCTTGACAGGGCGTACACCCCTCCACTTT
CASSLTGRTPLHF
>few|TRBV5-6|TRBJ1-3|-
TGTGCCAGCAGCACAGGGCCCCAGCCTGGGAACACCATATATTTT
CASSTGPQPGNTIYF
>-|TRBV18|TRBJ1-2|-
TGTGCCAGCTCACCGGGGCAGGTGGGACTCTATGGCTACACCTTC
CASSPGQVGLYGYTF
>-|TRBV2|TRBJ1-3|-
TGTGCCAGCAGTGCACAGATTTCCTCTGGAAACACCATATATTTT
CASSAQISSGNTIYF
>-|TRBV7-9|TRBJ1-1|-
TGTGCCAGCAGCTATCCCCCCGTAGTTGAAGCTTTCTTT
CASSYPPVVEAFF
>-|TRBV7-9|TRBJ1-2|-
TGTGCCAGCAGCTTAGGCGCCCCTGAGAGGTATGGCTACACCTTC
CASSLGAPERYGYTF